A single sample gave rise to the 2 T cell receptor beta chains below, sequenced in a study of blood T cells in healthy people across ages. It was with a sample-barcoded 5' primer and a J-beta primer mix that a second PCR of roughly 7 to 12 cycles was run. TCRdb ran MiXCR on the 5' RACE reads and lists one entry per CDR3 protein. The sample carries 1.5 million to 2 million distinct CDR3 sequences, around 50% recorded once. Sequenced material: blood. Every receptor here comes from a woman aged 40 to 55 in good health.

This sequence joins TRBV10-1 and TRBJ2-5; possibly TRBD1 or TRBD2 for D (5 bases each). This CDR3 comprises 14 residues. Germline V CDR1 and CDR2: WNHNN, SYGVQD (reference sequence). The V end was cut by 3 bases, the J end by 5 bases, with 13 bases between. The CDR3 reads CASSDPSREETQYF. CDR3 DNA sequence: TGCGCCAGCAGTGATCCGTCCAGGGAGGAGACCCAGTACTTC.

This clonotype was observed a few times. CDR3 residues: CAISEGKTAQETQYF. In nucleotides, the CDR3 is TGTGCCATCAGTGAGGGGAAGACAGCCCAAGAGACCCAGTACTTC. The rearrangement joins TRBV10-3 to TRBJ2-5; perhaps TRBD1 as D (5 bases). The length of the CDR3 is 15 residues. CDR1 ENHRY and CDR2 SYGVKD come from the germline V gene. V dropped 2 bases and J dropped 1 base, with 11 bases sitting between them.